This T cell receptor (beta chain) originates from a study of blood T cell repertoires in COVID-19. Across the study: Acute and convalescent COVID-19 specimens originated in the United States, Italy and Spain. Nucleic acid was either cDNA or gDNA, and it came from T cells, B-cell-depleted T cells, or PBMCs.

The CDR3 totals 12 residues. V lost 6 bases and J lost 10, with 15 bases in between. Authors' analysis steps: Reference gene primer amplification gave nucleated cell count estimates. The table came from immunoSEQ multiplex PCR; TCRdb's copy has only in-frame clones and leaves some out. V and J calls and clone size are given by that table; D and trimming were obtained from the DNA. The data show 300,000 to 400,000 clones, with under 95% seen just once and less than 3.5% held by the top ten. The TCR originated in a woman in her late teens or twenties who had recovered from COVID-19. The chain employs TRBV12-3 or TRBV12-4 and TRBJ1-1; tentative D call: TRBD1 (5 bases). Sample: peripheral blood. This CDR3 is CASSPLGRGAFF. In DNA, the CDR3 is TGTGCCAGCAGCCCACTTGGAAGGGGAGCTTTCTTT.